This T cell receptor (beta chain) is from a study of blood T cells in healthy people across ages. As for the study in general: There was about one barcoded beta molecule captured by template switching per two T cells. Study-wide results and limits: Compared with aged donors, long-lived donors showed fewer expanded clones, suggesting selection.

This clonotype was seen a few times. Its antigen is not identified. This CDR3 spans 12 amino acids. Trimming stripped 5 bases from V and 5 bases from J, with 8 bases between. The germline V gene encodes CDR1 SNHLY and CDR2 FYNNEI. Donation came from healthy Caucasian individuals in Russia who were aged 6 to 90. They isolated at least 7 million PBMCs from each sample. A J-beta primer mix and a sample-barcoded 5' primer were used in a second PCR of about 7 to 12 cycles. TCRdb reprocessed the 5' RACE reads with MiXCR, giving one entry per CDR3 protein. Here the sample spans some 290,000 distinct CDR3 sequences, 25% to 30% being singletons.

The J gene is TRBJ2-3, the V gene TRBV2, with D possibly matching TRBD2 (6 bases). Material: blood. This sequence was found in a woman between 65 and 79 years old in good health. This chain's CDR3 is CASSRREDTQYF. Written as DNA, the CDR3 is TGTGCCAGCAGTAGGAGGGAAGATACGCAGTATTTT.